The clone carrying this T cell receptor beta chain was recorded many times. The data were taken from a study of T cells in Graves' hyperthyroidism and ophthalmopathy. Amplification yielded TCR beta CDR3 regions, with RNA transcripts as the source. A first-round RT-PCR of the TCR CDR3 used the HTBI primer set. TCRdb processed the multiplex PCR reads anew with MiXCR; each CDR3 protein has one entry. The sample yields about 210,000 distinct CDR3 sequences, roughly 17% seen once. Clinical symptoms, serum thyroxine and TRAb, thyroid ultrasound and orbital computed tomography together formed the diagnostic basis. Trimming took 5 bases from V and 3 from J, leaving 8 bases between them. The CDR3 totals 12 residues. In germline, CDR1 is SEHNR, CDR2 FQNEAQ (reference sequence).

The genes are TRBV7-9 and TRBJ2-7; D gene ambiguous. The source material was blood. The TCR was taken from a man in his fifties or sixties with Graves' hyperthyroidism. The CDR3 is CASSETSYEQYF. DNA for the CDR3: TGTGCCAGCAGCGAGACCAGCTACGAGCAGTACTTC.